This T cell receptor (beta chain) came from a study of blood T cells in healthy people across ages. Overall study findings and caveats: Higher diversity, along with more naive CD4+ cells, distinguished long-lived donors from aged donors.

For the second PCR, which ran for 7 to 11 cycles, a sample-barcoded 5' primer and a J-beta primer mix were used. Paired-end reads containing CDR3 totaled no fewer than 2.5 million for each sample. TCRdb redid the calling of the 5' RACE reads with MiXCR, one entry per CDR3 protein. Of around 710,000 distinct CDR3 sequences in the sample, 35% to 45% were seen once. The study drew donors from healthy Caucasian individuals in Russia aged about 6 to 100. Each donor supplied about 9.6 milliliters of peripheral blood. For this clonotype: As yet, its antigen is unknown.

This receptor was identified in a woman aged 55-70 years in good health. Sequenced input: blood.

The CDR3 DNA reads as TGTGCCAGCAGAGCTAGCGGGAGCTACGAGCAGTACTTC. The encoded protein is CASRASGSYEQYF. The genes are TRBV3-1 and TRBJ2-7, with 10 bases that match TRBD2. V lost 6 bases, J lost 3 bases, and 2 bases stayed unmatched. Germline V gene sequence: CDR1 LGHDT, CDR2 YNNKEL (reference sequence). The CDR3 runs to 13 residues.